Below, 18 T cell receptor beta chains from the same sample are listed, as sequenced in a study of blood T cell repertoires in COVID-19. Using immunoSEQ multiplex PCR, the repertoire was profiled, and TCRdb retains in-frame clones only, with some absent. The top ten hold roughly 10% of the sample, which has 150,000 to 200,000 clones, around 90% seen once. Sequencing input: PBMCs or T cells enriched from blood (not recorded which). Source of these receptors: a young woman who had recovered from COVID-19.

This chain connects TRBV2 to TRBJ1-6; 7 nucleotides line up with TRBD1. This CDR3 spans 15 amino acids. The V gene end was trimmed by 7 bases and the J gene end by 8 bases; junction bases not matched to a gene: 11. The germline V gene has CDR1 SNHLY and CDR2 FYNNEI. The CDR3 bases are TGTGCCAGCACCCCGACAGGGCGGGAGGATTCACCCCTCCACTTT. It is translated as CASTPTGREDSPLHF.

This chain joins TRBV6-1 and TRBJ1-2; D might be TRBD1 (5 bases). The CDR3 covers 16 residues. V was cut by 0 bases and J by 0 bases, with 11 bases left in between. Germline V gene lookup returns CDR1 MNHNS and CDR2 SASEGT. CDR3 DNA: TGTGCCAGCAGTGAAGCTGTGACAGTATCTAACTATGGCTACACCTTC. Translating gives CASSEAVTVSNYGYTF.

This chain links TRBV20-1 with TRBJ2-2, with D maybe TRBD1 (5 bases). Germline V gene lookup returns CDR1 DFQATT and CDR2 SNEGSKA (reference sequence). The CDR3 contains 13 residues. V shed 6 bases and J shed 1 base, with 9 bases lying between them. The CDR3 bases are TGCAGTGCCAGTGACAGGAACACCGGGGAGCTGTTTTTT. It codes for CSASDRNTGELFF.

The chain carries TRBV20-1 and TRBJ1-6; weak D call: TRBD1 (5 bases). The V end lost 3 bases, the J end lost 0 bases, and 21 bases lay between the germline ends. CDR1 and CDR2 from the germline V gene are DFQATT and SNEGSKA (reference sequence). This CDR3 spans 19 amino acids. Written as DNA, the CDR3 is TGCAGTGCTAGTGATGTCCGAACCCGGACAAGCTCCTATAATTCACCCCTCCACTTT. Residues: CSASDVRTRTSSYNSPLHF.

The rearrangement links TRBV5-1 to TRBJ1-2; unclear D gene. From germline, CDR1 is SGHRS and CDR2 YFSETQ. The CDR3 contains 18 residues. Trimming removed 2 bases at V and 3 bases at J, with 23 bases between. The CDR3 DNA reads TGCGCCAGCAGCTTCCTACAAACTAGTAAGGCGAAGGACTATGGCTACACCTTC. This codes for CASSFLQTSKAKDYGYTF.

The chain is built from TRBV2 and TRBJ1-5, with D perhaps matching TRBD1 (5 bases). Trimming shortened V by 7 bases and J by 3 bases, and 10 bases separated the two germline ends. Germline CDR1 and CDR2: SNHLY and FYNNEI. The CDR3 totals 13 residues. CDR3 sequence (DNA): TGTGCCAGCAACAGACAGAACAATCAGCCCCAGCATTTT. Encoded protein: CASNRQNNQPQHF.

The rearrangement joins TRBV13 to TRBJ2-2; 14 nucleotides agree with TRBD2. The V and J ends lost 5 bases and 9 bases, in that order; junction bases with no gene match: 17. The CDR3 has 19 residues. Germline V gives CDR1 PRHDT, CDR2 FYEKMQ (reference sequence). The CDR3 reads CASSTLTSGGAIVSRELFF. The CDR3 DNA sequence: TGTGCCAGCAGCACCCTGACTAGCGGGGGGGCCATCGTTTCCCGGGAGCTGTTTTTT. Looking up the rest from reference TRBV13 and TRBJ2-2 gives the full variable domain: AAGVIQSPRHLIKEKRETATLKCYPIPRHDTVYWYQQGPGQDPQFLISFYEKMQSDKGSIPDRFSAQQFSDYHSELNMSSLELGDSALYFCASSTLTSGGAIVSRELFFGEGSRLTVL.

The CDR3 sequence is CSASREWDEQYF. The CDR3 DNA sequence: TGCAGTGCTAGTAGGGAGTGGGACGAGCAGTACTTC. The chain recombines TRBV20-1 with TRBJ2-7; tentatively, D is TRBD2 (5 bases). The length of the CDR3 is 12 residues. With 3 bases removed from V and 5 bases from J, the gap between germline ends came to 11 bases. Per the germline V gene, CDR1 is DFQATT and CDR2 is SNEGSKA (reference sequence).

This sequence joins TRBV4-3 and TRBJ1-2, with D unclear. CDR1 is LGHNA, CDR2 YSLEER, per germline. CDR3 length: 15 residues. V lost 0 bases, J lost 4 bases, and 12 bases lay in between. Here the CDR3 reads CASSQDDEVGYGYTF. CDR3 bases: TGCGCCAGCAGCCAAGATGATGAGGTGGGCTATGGCTACACCTTC.

The V and J genes are TRBV14 and TRBJ2-2; perhaps TRBD2 as D (6 bases). The V gene's germline CDR1 is SGHDN and CDR2 FVKESK. The CDR3 length is 16 residues. V lost 0 bases, J lost 9 bases, and 17 bases lay in between. CDR3 sequence reads: CASSQDRRLGHRELFF. The CDR3 DNA reads as TGTGCCAGCAGCCAAGATCGGCGACTAGGTCACCGGGAGCTGTTTTTT.

This chain links TRBV19 with TRBJ1-2; D is uncertain. The V end was cut by 9 bases, the J end by 5 bases, with 25 bases between. The CDR3 has 16 residues. Germline CDR1 is LNHDA and CDR2 is SQIVND (reference sequence). CDR3: CASHDPRISDLYGYTF. Written as DNA, the CDR3 is TGTGCCAGCCATGACCCCAGGATCAGTGACCTTTATGGCTACACCTTC.

This chain connects TRBV24-1 to TRBJ1-1, with D possibly TRBD1 on 6 matching bases. Germline CDR1 reads KGHDR; CDR2 reads SFDVKD. CDR3 length: 14 amino acids. Trimming left V 7 bases short and J 5 bases short, with 16 bases between. CDR3 amino acids: CATRQDSIGTEAFF. CDR3 DNA: TGTGCCACCAGACAGGACAGCATCGGGACTGAAGCTTTCTTT.

The chain employs TRBV7-2 and TRBJ1-2, with 8 bases fitting TRBD1. CDR3 size: 14 residues. Germline trimming cut 1 base from V and 8 bases from J; bases unmatched to any gene: 6. From germline, CDR1 is SGHTA and CDR2 FQGNSA. CDR3 in amino acids: CASSLETGVVGYTF. CDR3 DNA sequence: TGTGCCAGCAGCTTAGAGACAGGGGTGGTAGGCTACACCTTC.

The gene calls are TRBV19 and TRBJ1-2; TRBD1 matches at 8 bases. CDR1 is LNHDA, CDR2 SQIVND, per germline (reference sequence). The CDR3 length is 16 residues. V was clipped by 3 bases and J by 5 bases; unmatched bases: 11. CDR3 loop: CASSIPSRTGNYGYTF. The CDR3 bases are TGTGCCAGTAGTATTCCCTCGAGGACAGGGAATTATGGCTACACCTTC.

A few counts support this clone. This chain links TRBV6-4 with TRBJ2-3; 10 bases are shared with TRBD2. The germline gives CDR1 MRHNA, CDR2 SNTAGT. This CDR3 spans 15 amino acids. V lost 2 bases to trimming and J lost 5 bases; unmatched junction nucleotides: 4. The CDR3 sequence is CASSDVAGGRDTQYF. CDR3 nucleotides: TGTGCCAGCAGTGACGTAGCGGGAGGCCGAGATACGCAGTATTTT.

V gene TRBV5-1 combines with J gene TRBJ2-4; TRBD2 matches at 9 bases. The V segment lost 0 bases and the J segment 0 bases; nucleotides outside the gene matches: 7. The length of the CDR3 is 18 residues. Germline V lookup: CDR1 SGHRS, CDR2 YFSETQ. This chain's CDR3 is CASSLVLAGGLAKNIQYF. CDR3 nucleotide sequence: TGCGCCAGCAGCTTGGTTTTGGCGGGGGGGCTAGCCAAAAACATTCAGTACTTC.

This CDR3 reads CASSQLTGSNTEAFF. CDR3 nucleotide sequence: TGCGCCAGCAGCCAATTGACAGGGTCGAACACTGAAGCTTTCTTT. The rearrangement links TRBV5-1 to TRBJ1-1; 7 positions agree with TRBD1. Germline CDR1 and CDR2: SGHRS and YFSETQ. The ends lost 4 bases at V and 1 base at J; junction bases unmatched: 7. This CDR3 is built from 15 residues.

This clone came up once. The CDR3 sequence is CASSYSSGGNTEAFF. The CDR3 region has the DNA TGTGCCAGCAGTTACTCTTCAGGAGGTAACACTGAAGCTTTCTTT. V is TRBV6-5 and J is TRBJ1-1, with no clear D. Germline values: CDR1 MNHEY, CDR2 SVGAGI. V was trimmed by 0 bases and J by 2 bases, leaving 10 bases between them. This CDR3 is 15 amino acids long.